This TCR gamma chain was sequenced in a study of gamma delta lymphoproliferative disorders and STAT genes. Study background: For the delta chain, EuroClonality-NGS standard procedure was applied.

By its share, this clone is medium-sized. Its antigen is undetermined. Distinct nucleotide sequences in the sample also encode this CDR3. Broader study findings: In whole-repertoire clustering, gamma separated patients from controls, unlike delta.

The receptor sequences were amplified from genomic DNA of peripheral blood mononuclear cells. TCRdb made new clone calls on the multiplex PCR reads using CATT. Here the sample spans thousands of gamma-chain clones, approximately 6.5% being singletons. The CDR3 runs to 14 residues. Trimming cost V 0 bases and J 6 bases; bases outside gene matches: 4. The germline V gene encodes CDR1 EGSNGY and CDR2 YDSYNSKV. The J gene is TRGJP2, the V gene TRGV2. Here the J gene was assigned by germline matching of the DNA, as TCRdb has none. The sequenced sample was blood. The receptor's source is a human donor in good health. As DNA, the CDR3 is TGTGCCACCTGGGACGGGCCGGGTGATTGGATCAAGACGTTT. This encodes CATWDGPGDWIKTF.